Here is one TCR beta chain with its context. Its recognized antigen is unknown. Per-nucleotide qualities are absent, and no much larger clonotype sits a single base away. This entry comes from a study of CD8 T cells in Susac syndrome (dated by TCRdb to the late 2010s). Notes on the research overall: The study used repertoire sequencing to test whether antigen drove CD8+ T cell activation and differentiation in Susac syndrome. Clonality of the CD8+ T cell repertoire was compared between over ten healthy donors, about 14 Susac syndrome patients and under 19 multiple sclerosis patients.

RNA was extracted with the RNeasy kit and about 0.5 to 1 ug was reverse transcribed using random hexamers. TCR beta CDR3 regions were amplified with the immunoSEQ multiplex PCR assay covering 54 Vbeta and 13 Jbeta segments. PCR amplification bias was corrected using a synthetic template baseline for primer optimization and computational correction. Under the source paper's analysis protocol: Reads were annotated to V, D and J genes per IMGT and analyzed with immunoSEQ Analyzer, keeping only productive sequences. Clonality was calculated as one minus the Shannon entropy normalized by log2 of the number of productive unique sequences. For each patient and control, public and private clones were evaluated among the 100 most prevalent clones. Clones were defined as Susac-specific when absent from the healthy and MS cohorts, from over a thousand published viral clones and from other ImmuneACCESS disease sequences. The public reads were quality trimmed at Q25 with fastp and then assembled into clones with MiXCR by TCRdb, keeping productive beta chains. Duplicate CDR3 protein sequences are folded into a single record with the most common DNA and genes. TCRdb, not the authors, supplied the V and J calls. The sample has about 120,000 distinct CDR3 sequences on record, 92% of them singletons. Together, the top ten hold approximately 0.12% of the sample.

Points the paper makes about the study in general: The TCR sequencing and HLA analysis was acknowledged to have included a relatively small number of individuals.

Peripheral blood CD8+ and CD4+ T cells from healthy donors, Susac syndrome patients and multiple sclerosis patients were profiled by high-throughput TCR beta sequencing. Healthy donors were included as age- and sex-matched controls. Bulk CD8+ and CD4+ T cells were purified magnetically by negative isolation, whereas CD8+ TEMRA cells were enriched by FACS. Blood was drawn into EDTA tubes, processed within 24 hours, and PBMCs were isolated by density gradient centrifugation. PBMCs intended for TCR sequencing were cryopreserved in liquid nitrogen and thawed later in a water bath at 37 degrees C. A purity of at least 90% was achieved for sorted or isolated CD4+, CD8+ and CD8+ TEMRA cells. V ends up 9 bases short and J 4 bases short, with an unmatched junction base count of 11. CDR3 length: 14 amino acids, cysteine to phenylalanine. The DNA shown is the 42-base CDR3, in frame from base 1. Per the germline V gene (reference sequence), LNHDA is the CDR1 and SQIVND is the CDR2.

The sample comprised CD8+ T cells from PBMCs. The chain uses TRBV19 and TRBJ1-2, with 7 middle bases fitting TRBD1. This TCR came from a human donor in good health. CDR3 sequence: CASVGADRSYGYTF. In nucleotide form, the sequence is TGTGCCAGCGTGGGAGCGGACAGGAGCTATGGCTACACCTTC.